This T cell receptor (beta chain) is drawn from a study of blood T cell repertoires in COVID-19. Study as a whole: PBMCs, B-cell-depleted T cells, or T cells were the source of the cDNA or gDNA that made up the material.

The CDR3 has 16 amino acids. Trimming took 4 bases from V and 3 from J; bases not matched to a gene: 5. Germline values: CDR1 MGHRA, CDR2 YSYEKL. Libraries were prepared by immunoSEQ multiplex PCR; TCRdb keeps only in-frame clonotypes and omits some of them. Of some 130,000 clones detected, approximately 86% appear once; the ten largest clones hold around 19%. This receptor was taken from a woman aged 50 to 60 who had recovered from COVID-19. The V and J genes are TRBV4-1 and TRBJ2-1; 11 nucleotides line up with TRBD2. The sequenced sample was peripheral blood. The CDR3 bases are TGCGCCAGCAGCCTACTTAGCGGGAGGGACTACAATGAGCAGTTCTTC. This translates into CASSLLSGRDYNEQFF.